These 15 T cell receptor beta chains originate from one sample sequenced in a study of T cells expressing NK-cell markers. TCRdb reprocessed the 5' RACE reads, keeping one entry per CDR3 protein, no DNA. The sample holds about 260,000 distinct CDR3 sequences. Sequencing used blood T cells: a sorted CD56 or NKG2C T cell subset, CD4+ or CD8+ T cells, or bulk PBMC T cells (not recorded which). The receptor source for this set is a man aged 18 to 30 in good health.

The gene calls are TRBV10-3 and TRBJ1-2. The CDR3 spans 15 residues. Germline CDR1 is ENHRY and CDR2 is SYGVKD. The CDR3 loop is CAISVEGTSNYGYTF.

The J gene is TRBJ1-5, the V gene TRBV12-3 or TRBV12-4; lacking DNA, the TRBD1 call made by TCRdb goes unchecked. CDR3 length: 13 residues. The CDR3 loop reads CASSWTRDQPQHF.

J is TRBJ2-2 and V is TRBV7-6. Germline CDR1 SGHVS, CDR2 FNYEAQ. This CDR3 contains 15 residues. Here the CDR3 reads CASSLAGRYTGELFF.

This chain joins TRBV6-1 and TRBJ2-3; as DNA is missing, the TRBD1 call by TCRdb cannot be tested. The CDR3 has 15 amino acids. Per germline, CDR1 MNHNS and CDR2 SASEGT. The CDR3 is CASSPGHPITDTQYF.

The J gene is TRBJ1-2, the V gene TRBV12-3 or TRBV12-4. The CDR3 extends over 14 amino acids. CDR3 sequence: CASSPITEGYGYTF.

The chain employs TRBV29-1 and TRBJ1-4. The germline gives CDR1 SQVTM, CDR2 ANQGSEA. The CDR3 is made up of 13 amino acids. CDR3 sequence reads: CSVGEGIREKLFF.

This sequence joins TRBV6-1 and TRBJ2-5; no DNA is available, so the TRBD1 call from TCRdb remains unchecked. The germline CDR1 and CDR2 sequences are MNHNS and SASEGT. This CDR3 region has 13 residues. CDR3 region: CASRTGSGETQYF.

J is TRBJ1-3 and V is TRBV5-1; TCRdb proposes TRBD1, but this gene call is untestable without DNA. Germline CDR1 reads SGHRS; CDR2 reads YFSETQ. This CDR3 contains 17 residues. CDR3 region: CASNTTDTNDSGNTIYF.

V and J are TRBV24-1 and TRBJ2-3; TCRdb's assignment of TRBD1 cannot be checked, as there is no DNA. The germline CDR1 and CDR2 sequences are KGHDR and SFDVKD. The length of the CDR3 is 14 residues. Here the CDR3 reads CAVSRGTGTDTQYF.

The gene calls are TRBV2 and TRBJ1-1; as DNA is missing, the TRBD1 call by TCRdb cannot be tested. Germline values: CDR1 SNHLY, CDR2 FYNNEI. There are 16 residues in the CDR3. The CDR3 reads CASSEGGLGVGTEAFF. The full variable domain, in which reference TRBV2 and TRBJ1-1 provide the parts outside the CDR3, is EPEVTQTPSHQVTQMGQEVILRCVPISNHLYFYWYRQILGQKVEFLVSFYNNEISEKSEIFDDQFSVERPDGSNFTLKIRSTKLEDSAMYFCASSEGGLGVGTEAFFGQGTRLTVV.

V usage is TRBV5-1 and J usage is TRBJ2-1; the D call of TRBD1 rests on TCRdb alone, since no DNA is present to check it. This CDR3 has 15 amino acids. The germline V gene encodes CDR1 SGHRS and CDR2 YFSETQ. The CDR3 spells CASSHRDPGWDEQFF.

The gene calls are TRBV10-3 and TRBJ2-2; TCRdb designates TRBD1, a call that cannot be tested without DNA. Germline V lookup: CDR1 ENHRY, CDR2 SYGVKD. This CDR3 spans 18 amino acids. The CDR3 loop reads CAISESFRGRRNTGELFF.

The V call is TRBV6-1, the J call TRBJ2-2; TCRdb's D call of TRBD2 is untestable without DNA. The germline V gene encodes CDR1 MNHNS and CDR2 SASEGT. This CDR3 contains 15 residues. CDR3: CASSGREGNTGELFF.

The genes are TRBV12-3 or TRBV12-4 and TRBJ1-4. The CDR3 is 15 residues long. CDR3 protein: CASTIDRPRREKLFF.

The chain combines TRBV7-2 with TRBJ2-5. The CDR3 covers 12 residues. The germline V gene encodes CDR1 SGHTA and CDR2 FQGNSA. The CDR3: CASSLRLETQYF.